The 4 T cell receptor beta chains in this list originate from one sample, sequenced in a study of blood T cell repertoires in COVID-19. The method was immunoSEQ multiplex PCR; TCRdb's version includes in-frame clones alone and lacks a portion of them. The profile shows about 210,000 clones, over 75% of them singletons. The material sequenced was peripheral blood. These receptors originate from a woman aged 40 to 55 with acute or convalescent COVID-19.

This chain connects TRBV18 to TRBJ1-3, with D possibly being TRBD1 (5 bases). V shed 2 bases and J shed 4 bases, with 9 bases lying between them. Germline lookup yields CDR1 KGHSH and CDR2 LQKENI. This CDR3 comprises 14 residues. The CDR3 loop reads CASSPTGLGNTIYF. The CDR3 nucleotides read TGTGCCAGCTCACCAACAGGTCTAGGAAACACCATATATTTT.

The chain uses TRBV9 and TRBJ1-1, with 7 bases matching TRBD1. V lost 1 base, J lost 2 bases, and 8 bases stayed unmatched. Germline V gene sequence: CDR1 SGDLS, CDR2 YYNGEE. The CDR3 extends over 16 amino acids. The CDR3 nucleotides read TGTGCCAGCAGCGTAAGAGGGGGCGCTAGTAACACTGAAGCTTTCTTT. Encoded protein: CASSVRGGASNTEAFF.

This rearrangement joins TRBV4-2 to TRBJ1-2; TRBD1 agrees at 9 bases. The V gene's germline CDR1 is LGHNA and CDR2 YNFKEQ. The CDR3 sequence is 13 residues long. J was trimmed by 5 bases and V by 6 bases; bases with no gene match: 4. In DNA form, the CDR3 reads TGTGCCAGCAGGGGGGACAGGGTTTATGGCTACACCTTC. It encodes CASRGDRVYGYTF.

This clone showed up just once. The J gene is TRBJ2-1, the V gene TRBV13; 12 bases align to TRBD2. V shed 2 bases, J shed 5 bases, and the junction held 1 base outside the gene matches. This CDR3 is 15 amino acids long. Looked up from germline, CDR1 is PRHDT and CDR2 is FYEKMQ (reference sequence). The CDR3 sequence: CASSLRTSGNNEQFF. DNA of the CDR3: TGTGCCAGCAGCTTAAGGACTAGCGGGAACAATGAGCAGTTCTTC.